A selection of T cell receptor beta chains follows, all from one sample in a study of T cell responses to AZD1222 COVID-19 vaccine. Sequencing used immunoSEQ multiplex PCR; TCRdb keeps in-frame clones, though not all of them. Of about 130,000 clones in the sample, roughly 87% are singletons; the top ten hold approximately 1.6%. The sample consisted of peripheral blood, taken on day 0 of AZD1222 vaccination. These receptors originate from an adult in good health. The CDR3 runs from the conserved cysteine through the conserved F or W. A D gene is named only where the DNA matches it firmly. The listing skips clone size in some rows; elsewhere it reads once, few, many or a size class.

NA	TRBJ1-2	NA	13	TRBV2	TGTGCCAGCGTCACGGGGTGGGTCTATGGCTACACCTTC	CASVTGWVYGYTF
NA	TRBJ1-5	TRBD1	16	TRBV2	TGTGCCAGCAGTGCTCCCCAGGGGGATAGCAATCAGCCCCAGCATTTT	CASSAPQGDSNQPQHF
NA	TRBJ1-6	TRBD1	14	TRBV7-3	TGTGCCAGCAGCCCGACAGGGGCGGGCTCACCCCTCCACTTT	CASSPTGAGSPLHF
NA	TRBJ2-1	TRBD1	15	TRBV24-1	TGTGCCACCAGTGGTCCGGGACAGGGTTTCAATGAGCAGTTCTTC	CATSGPGQGFNEQFF
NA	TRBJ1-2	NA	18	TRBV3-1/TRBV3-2	TGTGCCAGCATACCATCGCGGGAGTACAATGGGGTAAACTATGGCTACACCTTC	CASIPSREYNGVNYGYTF
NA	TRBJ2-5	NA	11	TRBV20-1	TGCAGTGCTAGTGTGGGGGCGGCCCAGTACTTC	CSASVGAAQYF
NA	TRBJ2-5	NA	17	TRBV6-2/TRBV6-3	TGTGCCAGCAGTTACGGGATGGGGGTTCCGTACCAAGAGACCCAGTACTTC	CASSYGMGVPYQETQYF
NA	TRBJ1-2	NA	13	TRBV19	TGTGCCAGTAGTAGGGTCCAGTCCCAAGGCTACACCTTC	CASSRVQSQGYTF
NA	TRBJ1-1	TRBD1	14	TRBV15	TGTGCCACCAGCAGAGATCAAGGGGGCGATGAAGCTTTCTTT	CATSRDQGGDEAFF
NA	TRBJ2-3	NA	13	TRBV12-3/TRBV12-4	TGTGCCAGCAGTTTAGGGCAGGGACGTGCGCCGCGTTTT	CASSLGQGRAPRF
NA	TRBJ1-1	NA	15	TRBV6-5	TGTGCCAGCCTCGAGTCGGGGGCATTGAACACTGAAGCTTTCTTT	CASLESGALNTEAFF
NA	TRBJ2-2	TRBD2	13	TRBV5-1	TGCGCCAGCAGCCCGGGGGGGCCGACGGAGCTGTTTTTT	CASSPGGPTELFF
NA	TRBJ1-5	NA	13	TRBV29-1	TGCAGCGTTCGGGACGGAGGAAATCAGCCCCAGCATTTT	CSVRDGGNQPQHF
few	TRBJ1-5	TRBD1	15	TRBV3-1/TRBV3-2	TGTGCCAGCAGCCCCCCAGGGGGCAACAATCAGCCCCAGCATTTT	CASSPPGGNNQPQHF
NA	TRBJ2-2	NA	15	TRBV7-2	TGTGCCAGCAGCTTAGGGGGGGCCGGCGCCGGGGAGCTGTTTTTT	CASSLGGAGAGELFF
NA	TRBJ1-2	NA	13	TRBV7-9	TGTGCCAGCAGGGCGTTGAGGGACTATGGCTACACCTTC	CASRALRDYGYTF
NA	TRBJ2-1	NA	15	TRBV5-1	TGCGCCAGCCAAGATACAGGGGAGGGCTACAATGAGCAGTTCTTC	CASQDTGEGYNEQFF
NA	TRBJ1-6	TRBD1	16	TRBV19	TGTGCCAGTACAGGGGGCGCGGGCTCCTATAATTCACCCCTCCACTTT	CASTGGAGSYNSPLHF
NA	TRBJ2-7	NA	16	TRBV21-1	TGTGCCAGCAGCAAAGAAGGGCGGGGGAGCTCCTACGAGCAGTACTTC	CASSKEGRGSSYEQYF
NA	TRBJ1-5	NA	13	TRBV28	TGTGCCAGCAGCTTTCCTAGCAATCAGCCCCAGCATTTT	CASSFPSNQPQHF
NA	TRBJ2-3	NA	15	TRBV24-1	TGTGCCACCAGTGAGCCGTCCCGGGCGGCCGATACGCAGTATTTT	CATSEPSRAADTQYF
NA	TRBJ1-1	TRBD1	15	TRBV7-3	TGTGCCAGCAGCGCCCGGACAGGGGTGAACACTGAAGCTTTCTTT	CASSARTGVNTEAFF
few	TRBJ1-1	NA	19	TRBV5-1	TGCGCCAGCAAACCCCTGTTGGGGGACGAGGCACTTCTGAACACTGAAGCTTTCTTT	CASKPLLGDEALLNTEAFF
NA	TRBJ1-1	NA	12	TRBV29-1	TGCAGCGGGGGTTCCGTGAGGACTGAAGCTTTCTTT	CSGGSVRTEAFF
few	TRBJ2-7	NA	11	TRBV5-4	TGTGCCAGCAGCTCCGACTACGAGCAGTACTTC	CASSSDYEQYF
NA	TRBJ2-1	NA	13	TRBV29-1	TGCAGCGTTGTGGCAGGGTCCTACAATGAGCAGTTCTTC	CSVVAGSYNEQFF
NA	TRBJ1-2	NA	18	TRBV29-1	TGCAGCGTTGAACGGGCAGGGAGAATAACCCAAGCTAACTATGGCTACACCTTC	CSVERAGRITQANYGYTF
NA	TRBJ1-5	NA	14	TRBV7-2	TGTGCCAGCAGCTTACGGGACGGTAATCAGCCCCAGCATTTT	CASSLRDGNQPQHF
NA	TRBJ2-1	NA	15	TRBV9	TGTGCCAGCAGCGTAGCGCCAAGCTCCTACAATGAGCAGTTCTTC	CASSVAPSSYNEQFF
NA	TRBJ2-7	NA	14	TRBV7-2	TGTGCCAGCAGCTTACCCCAGGCCTCCTACGAGCAGTACTTC	CASSLPQASYEQYF
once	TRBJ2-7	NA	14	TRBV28	TGTGCCAGCACCGCAGGGACTCCAAGAAAAGAGCAGTACTTC	CASTAGTPRKEQYF
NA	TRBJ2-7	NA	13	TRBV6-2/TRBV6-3	TGTGCCAGCAGTCTTGGGACATTCCACGAGCAGTACTTC	CASSLGTFHEQYF
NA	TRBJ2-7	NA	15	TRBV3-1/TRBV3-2	TGTGCCAGCAGCCAGCTTGGTAGGGGTACCTACGAGCAGTACTTC	CASSQLGRGTYEQYF
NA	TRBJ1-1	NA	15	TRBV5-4	TGTGCCAGCAGCCCCCCCGGAGCGGAAAACACTGAAGCTTTCTTT	CASSPPGAENTEAFF
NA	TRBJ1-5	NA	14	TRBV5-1	TGCGCCAGCAGCTTGGATGGGCGCAATCAGCCCCAGCATTTT	CASSLDGRNQPQHF
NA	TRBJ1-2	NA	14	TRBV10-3	TGTGCCACGGCCCCAGGGCCCTCCGATTATGGCTACACCTTC	CATAPGPSDYGYTF
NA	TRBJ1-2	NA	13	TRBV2	TGTGCCAGCAGTGAAGGGTTGCTAGGAGGCTACACCTTC	CASSEGLLGGYTF
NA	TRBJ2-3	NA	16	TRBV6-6	TGTGCCAGCAGTCATCCCCGGAGGGGCCAAACAGATACGCAGTATTTT	CASSHPRRGQTDTQYF
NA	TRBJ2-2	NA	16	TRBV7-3	TGTGCCAGCAGCTTATACGGGACACTGAACACCGGGGAGCTGTTTTTT	CASSLYGTLNTGELFF
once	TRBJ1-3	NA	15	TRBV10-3	TGTGCCACCCTACAGGGTCCCGGGTCTGGAAACACCATATATTTT	CATLQGPGSGNTIYF
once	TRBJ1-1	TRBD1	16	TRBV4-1	TGCGCCAGCAGCCAAACAGGGACAGTTATGAACACTGAAGCTTTCTTT	CASSQTGTVMNTEAFF
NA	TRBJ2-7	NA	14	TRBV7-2	TGTGCCAGCAGTTACGTGGCGGCGTCCTACGAGCAGTACTTC	CASSYVAASYEQYF
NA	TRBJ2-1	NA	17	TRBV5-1	TGCGCCCGCAGCTTGTTGGATAGGGGGGTCTCCTACAATGAGCAGTTCTTC	CARSLLDRGVSYNEQFF
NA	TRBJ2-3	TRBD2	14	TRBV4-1	TGCGCCAGCAGCCCGGGGACTAGCGCAGATACGCAGTATTTT	CASSPGTSADTQYF
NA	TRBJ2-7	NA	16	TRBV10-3	TGTGCCATCAGTGAGTCGTTGGGAGAGACCTCCTACGAGCAGTACTTC	CAISESLGETSYEQYF
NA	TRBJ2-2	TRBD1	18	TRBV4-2	TGTGCCAGCAGCCAGGATCCTGGGGACAGAGCGAACACCGGGGAGCTGTTTTTT	CASSQDPGDRANTGELFF
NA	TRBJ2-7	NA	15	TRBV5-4	TGTGCCAGCAGCGCATCGCGGTCTGGCCCCTACGAGCAGTACTTC	CASSASRSGPYEQYF
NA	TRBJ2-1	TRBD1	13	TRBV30	TGTGCCTGGAGGGGGACAGGGGACAATGAGCAGTTCTTC	CAWRGTGDNEQFF
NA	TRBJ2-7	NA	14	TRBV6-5	TGTGCCAGCAGTTACGCGGTATCCTCCTACGAGCAGTACTTC	CASSYAVSSYEQYF
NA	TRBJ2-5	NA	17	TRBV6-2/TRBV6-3	TGTGCCAGCAGTAGTGGAAGGAACGGGGGATATCAGGAGACCCAGTACTTC	CASSSGRNGGYQETQYF
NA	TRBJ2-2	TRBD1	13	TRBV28	TGTGCCAGCCAGGGGGCGGGCACCGGGGAGCTGTTTTTT	CASQGAGTGELFF
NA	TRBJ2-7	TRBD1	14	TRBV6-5	TGTGCCAGCAGCCCAGGACAGGGGATTTACGAGCAGTACTTC	CASSPGQGIYEQYF
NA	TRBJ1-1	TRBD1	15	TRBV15	TGTGCCACCAGCAGCACCCTGGGGGCAGGGGGTATAGCTTTCTTT	CATSSTLGAGGIAFF